Shown below are 23 T cell receptor beta chains from a single sample sequenced in a study of cytomegalovirus exposure and HLA in healthy donors. PCR amplification relied on 60 Vbeta primers (plus 13 Jbeta primers). Produced via immunoSEQ multiplex PCR; TCRdb's table is partial and in-frame only. The table shows 150,000 to 200,000 clones, with roughly four fifths occurring only once. The sample consisted of PBMCs. These receptors all stem from a woman aged 40 to 50 in good health and CMV-seronegative.

This chain joins TRBV2 and TRBJ2-1, with D tentatively TRBD2 (6 bases). V lost 0 bases and J 7 bases, leaving 10 bases between the germline ends. Germline V gene lookup returns CDR1 SNHLY and CDR2 FYNNEI. This CDR3 is built from 14 residues. The CDR3 DNA is TGTGCCAGCAGTGAAGCGCACGGGGGAAATGAGCAGTTCTTC. This codes for CASSEAHGGNEQFF.

The J gene is TRBJ1-2, the V gene TRBV27, with D perhaps matching TRBD1 (5 bases). Germline CDR1 and CDR2: MNHEY and SMNVEV (reference sequence). This CDR3 comprises 13 residues. Trimming shortened V by 3 bases and J by 14 bases, and 19 bases separated the two germline ends. The CDR3 nucleotides are TGTGCCAGCAGTTTGGGACTATCCGGGGGAAGGACCTTC. It translates to CASSLGLSGGRTF.

This chain connects TRBV7-2 to TRBJ2-1; a possible D gene is TRBD2 (5 bases). The CDR3 spans 16 residues. V lost 3 bases and J 0 bases, leaving 12 bases between the germline ends. Germline CDR1 is SGHTA and CDR2 is FQGNSA. Written as DNA, the CDR3 is TGTGCCAGCAGCTTGATGTCGGGGATCTCCTACAATGAGCAGTTCTTC. It translates to CASSLMSGISYNEQFF.

The chain combines TRBV7-2 with TRBJ2-1; D is possibly TRBD2 (7 bases). V was trimmed by 4 bases and J by 5 bases, leaving 18 bases between them. The CDR3 is 16 residues long. CDR1 SGHTA and CDR2 FQGNSA come from the germline V gene. CDR3 sequence reads: CASSWTQTGGDNEQFF. CDR3 DNA sequence: TGTGCCAGCAGCTGGACCCAGACGGGGGGCGACAATGAGCAGTTCTTC.

The rearrangement links TRBV6-5 to TRBJ1-6; TRBD1 might be the D (5 bases). Trimming pared 0 bases from V and 14 bases from J, leaving 20 bases between. Germline CDR1 is MNHEY and CDR2 is SVGAGI. The CDR3 has 16 residues. CDR3 sequence (DNA): TGTGCCAGCAGTTACTCGGATGGGGAGTACCGGGGGGCCCTCCACTTT. It is translated as CASSYSDGEYRGALHF.

The CDR3 reads CASSSGQPNSPLHF. As DNA, the CDR3 is TGTGCCAGCAGCTCCGGACAGCCCAATTCACCCCTCCACTTT. The rearrangement uses TRBV7-8 and TRBJ1-6, with D perhaps matching TRBD1 (6 bases). The CDR3 has 14 amino acids. The V end lost 4 bases, the J end lost 7 bases, and 11 bases lay between the germline ends. The germline V gene encodes CDR1 SGHVS and CDR2 FQNEAQ.

This rearrangement joins TRBV5-4 to TRBJ2-1, with D tentatively TRBD2 (6 bases). Trimming cost V 3 bases and J 4 bases, with 17 bases left between them. Germline-derived CDR1 and CDR2 are SGHNT and YYREEE (reference sequence). This CDR3 spans 16 amino acids. The CDR3 region is CASSSLGGEKYNEQFF. In nucleotides, the CDR3 is TGTGCCAGCAGCTCCCTCGGGGGAGAGAAATACAATGAGCAGTTCTTC.

For the CDR3, the DNA is TGTGCCAGCAGCTCCGTGGGACTAGCGGGGGATGAGCAGTTCTTC. Translating it yields CASSSVGLAGDEQFF. The chain links TRBV5-4 to TRBJ2-1; 14 bases line up with TRBD2. This CDR3 is built from 15 residues. The V segment lost 3 bases and the J segment 8 bases; nucleotides outside the gene matches: 4. Germline CDR1 is SGHNT and CDR2 is YYREEE (reference sequence).

The chain recombines TRBV18 with TRBJ2-7; no firm D call. This CDR3 has 12 residues. With 5 bases removed from V and 3 bases from J, the gap between germline ends came to 8 bases. Germline values: CDR1 KGHSH, CDR2 LQKENI. The CDR3 sequence: CASSSVLYEQYF. The CDR3, as DNA: TGTGCCAGCTCATCGGTGCTCTACGAGCAGTACTTC.

The V call is TRBV6-5, the J call TRBJ2-7; no clear D gene. V lost 0 bases to trimming and J lost 3 bases, with 12 bases between them. The CDR3 contains 15 residues. Looked up from germline, CDR1 is MNHEY and CDR2 is SVGAGI. The chain's CDR3 is CASSYSFQARYEQYF. The CDR3 DNA reads TGTGCCAGCAGTTACTCCTTTCAGGCACGCTACGAGCAGTACTTC.

This rearrangement joins TRBV5-3 to TRBJ2-7; 8 bases fit TRBD1. TRBV5-3 is flagged as an ORF with uncertain function. V lost 5 bases to trimming and J lost 4 bases; unmatched junction nucleotides: 14. CDR3 length: 16 residues. The CDR3 sequence is CARSRARDRLSYEQYF. The CDR3 coding sequence is TGTGCCAGAAGTCGGGCTCGGGACAGGCTTTCGTACGAGCAGTACTTC.

The chain recombines TRBV19 with TRBJ1-1; D remains ambiguous. This CDR3 is 12 amino acids long. Trimming pared 5 bases from V and 3 bases from J, leaving 7 bases between. Germline values: CDR1 LNHDA, CDR2 SQIVND (reference sequence). CDR3 sequence reads: CASSGRYTEAFF. As DNA, the CDR3 is TGTGCCAGTAGTGGCAGGTACACTGAAGCTTTCTTT.

The V and J genes are TRBV6-4 and TRBJ1-1; 8 nucleotides match TRBD1. This CDR3 region has 15 residues. CDR1 MRHNA and CDR2 SNTAGT come from the germline V gene. V shed 0 bases, J shed 7 bases, and the junction held 7 bases outside the gene matches. CDR3 coding DNA: TGTGCCAGCAGTGACTCGGGCAGGGGGCTGATTGAAGCTTTCTTT. Encoded protein: CASSDSGRGLIEAFF.

The chain carries TRBV4-1 and TRBJ1-4, with TRBD1 matching over 10 bases. J was trimmed by 3 bases and V by 6 bases; bases with no gene match: 13. Germline CDR1 reads MGHRA; CDR2 reads YSYEKL. The CDR3 runs 18 residues. In nucleotides, the CDR3 is TGCGCCAGCAGACAGGAAGGGACAGGGGCAACCTCTAATGAAAAACTGTTTTTT. Protein product: CASRQEGTGATSNEKLFF.

The V and J genes are TRBV5-4 and TRBJ2-2; TRBD1 agrees at 9 bases. This CDR3 spans 16 amino acids. Germline values: CDR1 SGHNT, CDR2 YYREEE (reference sequence). Trimming at V came to 4 bases and at J to 1 base, leaving 5 bases not matched to a gene. The CDR3 loop is CASSPDRGRNTGELFF. The CDR3 DNA reads as TGTGCCAGCAGCCCTGACAGGGGGAGGAACACCGGGGAGCTGTTTTTT. The full variable domain, completed using reference TRBV5-4 and TRBJ2-2, is ETGVTQSPTHLIKTRGQQVTLRCSSQSGHNTVSWYQQALGQGPQFIFQYYREEENGRGNFPPRFSGLQFPNYSSELNVNALELDDSALYLCASSPDRGRNTGELFFGEGSRLTVL.

A single count supports this clone. The rearrangement uses TRBV9 and TRBJ1-5; D gene unclear. The CDR3 runs to 14 residues. V lost 4 bases, J lost 6 bases, and 14 bases lay in between. Germline CDR1 SGDLS, CDR2 YYNGEE. The CDR3, as DNA: TGTGCCAGCAGCCCCCGGGATTGGGGTCAGCCCCAGCATTTT. Translating it yields CASSPRDWGQPQHF.

The chain carries TRBV5-1 and TRBJ2-7; 8 bases are shared with TRBD1. The germline V gene encodes CDR1 SGHRS and CDR2 YFSETQ. The CDR3 extends over 14 amino acids. Losses at the gene ends were 5 bases for V and 1 base for J; bases not matched to a gene: 5. CDR3 protein: CASRPQGASYEQYF. CDR3 bases: TGCGCCAGCAGACCTCAGGGGGCTTCCTACGAGCAGTACTTC.

V gene TRBV4-1 combines with J gene TRBJ2-7, with D possibly TRBD1 on 5 matching bases. CDR3 length: 13 residues. Trimming removed 1 base at V and 4 bases at J, with 8 bases between. CDR1 is MGHRA and CDR2 is YSYEKL in the germline V gene. CDR3 region: CASSQVGPYEQYF. The CDR3 DNA follows: TGCGCCAGCAGCCAAGTGGGGCCTTACGAGCAGTACTTC.

This clone was recorded only once. This chain links TRBV6-5 with TRBJ1-2; D remains ambiguous. Between the trimmed V and J ends, which lost 8 bases and 4 bases, there was a span of 17 bases. This CDR3 contains 14 residues. Germline CDR1 MNHEY, CDR2 SVGAGI. The chain's CDR3 is CASAGSGPIYGYTF. The CDR3 DNA sequence: TGTGCCAGCGCAGGTAGTGGGCCTATCTATGGCTACACCTTC.

The chain has TRBV28 and TRBJ2-3; 8 bases are shared with TRBD2. Germline CDR1 reads MDHEN; CDR2 reads SYDVKM. V lost 6 bases, J lost 0 bases, and 8 bases stayed unmatched. The CDR3 runs to 16 residues. The CDR3 bases are TGTGCCAGCAGACAAGCCGGGAGGGGGAGCACAGATACGCAGTATTTT. Translation: CASRQAGRGSTDTQYF.

The chain employs TRBV5-4 and TRBJ2-1; D possibly corresponds to TRBD2 (6 bases). Trimming shortened V by 5 bases and J by 6 bases, and 9 bases separated the two germline ends. This CDR3 has 12 amino acids. Looked up from germline, CDR1 is SGHNT and CDR2 is YYREEE (reference sequence). The CDR3 loop reads CASRGLGNEQFF. CDR3 DNA: TGTGCCAGCAGGGGACTTGGCAATGAGCAGTTCTTC.

The genes are TRBV5-1 and TRBJ1-3; D perhaps matches TRBD1 (6 bases). Trimming stripped 0 bases from V and 4 bases from J, with 14 bases between. CDR1 and CDR2 from the germline V gene are SGHRS and YFSETQ. The CDR3 sequence is 16 residues long. The CDR3 loop reads CASSLEGGEVGNTIYF. The CDR3 bases are TGCGCCAGCAGCTTGGAAGGGGGAGAGGTCGGAAACACCATATATTTT.

This chain connects TRBV2 to TRBJ1-2; D not resolved. Deletions cut 1 base from V and 6 bases from J, with 9 bases between. This CDR3 is built from 13 residues. CDR1 is SNHLY and CDR2 is FYNNEI in the germline V gene. The CDR3 sequence: CASSEERYNGYTF. Here the CDR3 DNA reads TGTGCCAGCAGTGAAGAACGGTATAATGGCTACACCTTC.